The subject of this entry is one T cell receptor beta chain. This record belongs to a study of shared clonotypes between healthy human individuals. Looking at the study overall: Each donor contributed plates that comprised three CD4 naive, three CD4 memory, two CD8 naive and one CD8 memory.

The CDR3 covers 14 residues. Germline CDR1 MNHEY, CDR2 SMNVEV (reference sequence). J lost 5 bases, V lost 5 bases, and 6 bases had no gene match. The authors split each subset's genomic DNA evenly across several immunoSEQ plates. 200 ng DNA, about 28,000 T cell genomes, went into each sorted-subset replicate PCR. Profiling relied on immunoSEQ multiplex PCR, and the TCRdb table lists in-frame clones only, not all of them. The table includes millions of clones, over 85% detected once. Sequencing was done on a sample of naive CD4+ T cells sorted from blood. Described subset: CD45RA+ positively selected. The TCR sequence derives from a man aged 18-30 years in good health. This rearrangement joins TRBV27 to TRBJ2-7; 10 bases are a match to TRBD1. The CDR3 region has the DNA TGTGCCAGCAGTCAACGGACAGGGGGGGACGAGCAGTACTTC. It encodes CASSQRTGGDEQYF.